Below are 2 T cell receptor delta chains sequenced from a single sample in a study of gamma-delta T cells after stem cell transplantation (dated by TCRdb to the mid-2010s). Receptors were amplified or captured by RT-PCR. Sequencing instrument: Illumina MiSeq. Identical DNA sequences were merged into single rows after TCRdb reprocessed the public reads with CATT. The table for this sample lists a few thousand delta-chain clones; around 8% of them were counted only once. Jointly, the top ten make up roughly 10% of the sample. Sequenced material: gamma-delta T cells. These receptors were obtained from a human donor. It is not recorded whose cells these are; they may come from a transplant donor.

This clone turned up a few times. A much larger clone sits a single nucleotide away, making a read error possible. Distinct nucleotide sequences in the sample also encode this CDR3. For the CDR3, the DNA is TGTGCCTGTGACACACCCGAAATGCGGGATGGGGCTAGCTCCTGGGACACCCGGCAGATGTTTTTC. Translating gives CACDTPEMRDGASSWDTRQMFF. The rearrangement links TRDV2 to TRDJ3; D tentatively fits TRDD1 or TRDD3 (5 bases each). The CDR3 spans 22 residues. The germline CDR1 and CDR2 sequences are GEAIGNYY and EKD.

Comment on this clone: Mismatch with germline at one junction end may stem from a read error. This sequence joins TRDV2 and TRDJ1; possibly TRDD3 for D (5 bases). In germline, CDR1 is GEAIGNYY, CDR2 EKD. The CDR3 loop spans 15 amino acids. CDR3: CACDPLLAGTDNLIF. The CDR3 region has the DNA TGTGCCTGTGACCCCTTATTAGCGGGGACCGATAACCTCATCTTT.